This T cell receptor beta chain was documented in a study of T cell repertoires in cytomegalovirus infection. About the research overall: Public TCR beta signatures indicated both CMV infection and matching HLA type.

V lost 5 bases to trimming and J lost 0 bases; unmatched junction nucleotides: 18. Germline loops: CDR1 MNHEY, CDR2 SMNVEV (reference sequence). The CDR3 has 20 residues. TCRdb processed the reads anew with MiXCR; each CDR3 protein has one entry. The sample lists about 20,000 distinct CDR3 sequences; 42% were seen once. In the case of this clonotype: Its target is not known.

The material was CD8+ T cells from cultured PBMCs, obtained from culture after CMV antigen stimulation. The receptor comes from a human donor in good health (CMV status not recorded). Some clones in this sample may be carry-over from other donors' samples. The gene calls are TRBV27 and TRBJ1-4, with 7 bases aligning to TRBD1. CDR3 nucleotide sequence: TGTGCCAGCAGTGAGTCCGGGACAGCCGTCCGTAGGACAACTAATGAAAAACTGTTTTTT. This sequence encodes CASSESGTAVRRTTNEKLFF. The full variable domain, in which reference TRBV27 and TRBJ1-4 provide the parts outside the CDR3, is EAQVTQNPRYLITVTGKKLTVTCSQNMNHEYMSWYRQDPGLGLRQIYYSMNVEVTDKGDVPEGYKVSRKEKRNFPLILESPSPNQTSLYFCASSESGTAVRRTTNEKLFFGSGTQLSVL.